Each of the 32 T cell receptor beta chains below was sequenced from the same sample in a study of cytomegalovirus exposure and HLA in healthy donors. It was with 60 Vbeta and 13 Jbeta primers that the PCR ran. Method: immunoSEQ multiplex PCR; TCRdb's copy keeps in-frame clones and lacks some. The data hold around 100,000 clones, with around three quarters observed a single time. Sequencing was done on a sample of PBMCs. These receptors came from a woman younger than 35 in good health and CMV-seropositive.

Comments on this clone: At one of its ends the junction is not consistent with the germline gene, which may arise from a read error. V usage is TRBV30 and J usage is TRBJ2-1, with D hard to call. CDR3 length equals 13 residues. The germline V gene has CDR1 GTSNPN and CDR2 SVGIG (reference sequence). DNA for the CDR3: TGTGCCCGGAGTCCCACTACTCACAATGAGCAGTTCTTC. This codes for CARSPTTHNEQFF.

This clone turned up a few times. The chain combines TRBV11-2 with TRBJ2-1; no clear D. Germline CDR1 is SGHAT and CDR2 is FQNNGV. There are 16 residues in the CDR3. Trimming stripped 0 bases from V and 0 bases from J, with 9 bases between. CDR3: CASSLERKSSYNEQFF. DNA of the CDR3: TGTGCCAGCAGCTTAGAGCGGAAAAGCTCCTACAATGAGCAGTTCTTC.

The chain has TRBV6-5 and TRBJ2-7, with D maybe TRBD1 (6 bases). The CDR3 consists of 14 residues. The germline gives CDR1 MNHEY, CDR2 SVGAGI. V lost 6 bases, J lost 2 bases, and 14 bases lay in between. CDR3 DNA: TGTGCCAGCAGCCCAGACAGGCCGACCTACGAGCAGTACTTC. Its translation: CASSPDRPTYEQYF.

This clone has more than one count but fewer than ten. V usage is TRBV19 and J usage is TRBJ1-2, with 7 nucleotides matching TRBD1. V dropped 5 bases and J dropped 2; count of bases not matched to a gene: 5. Germline V gene lookup returns CDR1 LNHDA and CDR2 SQIVND (reference sequence). The CDR3 length is 14 residues. The CDR3 sequence: CASSGQTGNYGYTF. CDR3 coding DNA: TGTGCCAGTAGTGGCCAGACAGGGAACTATGGCTACACCTTC.

The CDR3 is CSATTGPYEQYF. As DNA, the CDR3 is TGCAGCGCCACAACAGGGCCCTACGAGCAGTACTTC. The chain is built from TRBV29-1 and TRBJ2-7, with D possibly being TRBD1 (6 bases). The CDR3 contains 12 residues. Trimming took 7 bases from V and 2 from J, leaving 12 bases between them. Germline V gene lookup returns CDR1 SQVTM and CDR2 ANQGSEA.

The rearrangement links TRBV10-1 to TRBJ2-3, with 10 bases fitting TRBD1. The CDR3 length is 15 residues. J gave up 4 bases and V 4 bases, and 5 bases lay outside the gene matches. Germline V gene data show CDR1 as WNHNN and CDR2 as SYGVQD (reference sequence). The CDR3 DNA reads as TGCGCCAGCAGTGCCCCCGGGACAGGGGCAGATACGCAGTATTTT. This sequence encodes CASSAPGTGADTQYF.

DNA of the CDR3: TGTGCCAGCAGCCCAAATCGAGTCTCGGTAGAGACCCAGTACTTC. Protein sequence: CASSPNRVSVETQYF. The rearrangement uses TRBV9 and TRBJ2-5; D unresolved. The CDR3 runs to 15 residues. Trimming shortened V by 4 bases and J by 4 bases, and 17 bases separated the two germline ends. CDR1 and CDR2 (germline): SGDLS, YYNGEE.

This clone was found once. The chain joins TRBV7-9 to TRBJ1-4, with 7 bases fitting TRBD1. The germline CDR1 and CDR2 sequences are SEHNR and FQNEAQ (reference sequence). The CDR3 is 15 amino acids. With V trimmed by 5 bases and J by 3 bases, 6 bases remained unmatched. Here the CDR3 reads CASSPRGLSNEKLFF. CDR3 DNA sequence: TGTGCCAGCAGCCCAAGGGGGCTATCTAATGAAAAACTGTTTTTT.

V is TRBV2 and J is TRBJ2-7; TRBD1 matches at 10 bases. CDR1 SNHLY and CDR2 FYNNEI come from the germline V gene. V was clipped by 6 bases and J by 3 bases; unmatched bases: 5. The length of the CDR3 is 14 residues. In DNA, the CDR3 is TGTGCCAGCAGGACAGGGGGCAATTACTACGAGCAGTACTTC. Amino acids: CASRTGGNYYEQYF. The entire variable domain, with the rest obtained from reference TRBV2 and TRBJ2-7, is as follows: EPEVTQTPSHQVTQMGQEVILRCVPISNHLYFYWYRQILGQKVEFLVSFYNNEISEKSEIFDDQFSVERPDGSNFTLKIRSTKLEDSAMYFCASRTGGNYYEQYFGPGTRLTVT.

The CDR3 is CSVFSSGYEQYF. Written as DNA, the CDR3 is TGCAGCGTTTTTAGCAGCGGCTACGAGCAGTACTTC. The gene calls are TRBV29-1 and TRBJ2-7; perhaps TRBD2 as D (5 bases). Deletions cut 5 bases from V and 3 bases from J, with 11 bases between. Looked up from germline, CDR1 is SQVTM and CDR2 is ANQGSEA. The length of the CDR3 is 12 residues.

On this clone itself: Different DNA sequences within this sample yield the same CDR3. The chain is built from TRBV2 and TRBJ2-7, with 10 positions matching TRBD2. The trim removed 6 bases at V and 4 bases at J, leaving 0 bases unmatched. Germline-derived CDR1 and CDR2 are SNHLY and FYNNEI. The CDR3 is 12 residues long. DNA of the CDR3: TGTGCCAGCAGACTAGCGGGGTACGAGCAGTACTTC. Its translation is CASRLAGYEQYF.

V gene TRBV27 combines with J gene TRBJ1-1; 11 bases fit TRBD1. There are 17 residues in the CDR3. Germline CDR1 MNHEY, CDR2 SMNVEV (reference sequence). V lost 7 bases to trimming and J lost 2 bases; unmatched junction nucleotides: 12. This CDR3 reads CASTSLGTGGLNTEAFF. For the CDR3, the DNA is TGTGCCAGCACCTCACTGGGGACAGGGGGTCTAAACACTGAAGCTTTCTTT.

The V gene is TRBV28, the J gene TRBJ1-4, with TRBD1 matching 7 bases. The CDR3 covers 14 residues. J gave up 8 bases and V 3 bases, and 6 bases lay outside the gene matches. Per the germline V gene, CDR1 is MDHEN and CDR2 is SYDVKM. In nucleotides, the CDR3 is TGTGCCAGCAGTTTTCCAGGGGGTAGAGAAAAACTGTTTTTT. As protein: CASSFPGGREKLFF.

The genes are TRBV28 and TRBJ2-7; 12 nucleotides line up with TRBD1. Germline lookup yields CDR1 MDHEN and CDR2 SYDVKM. CDR3 size: 14 residues. V was clipped by 3 bases and J by 5 bases; unmatched bases: 2. CDR3 bases: TGTGCCAGCAGTTTTGGGACAGGGGGCGACGAGCAGTACTTC. It specifies CASSFGTGGDEQYF.

This clone was recorded once. The chain has TRBV19 and TRBJ1-5, with D perhaps matching TRBD1 (6 bases). The CDR3 runs to 15 residues. Trimming removed 5 bases at V and 4 bases at J, with 15 bases between. From germline, CDR1 is LNHDA and CDR2 SQIVND (reference sequence). CDR3 loop: CASSETGGTNQPQHF. As DNA, the CDR3 is TGTGCCAGTAGTGAAACCGGGGGGACAAATCAGCCCCAGCATTTT.

In this sample, this clone turned up a few times. CDR3 sequence reads: CASSSGSEQYF. The CDR3 nucleotides read TGTGCCAGCAGTTCAGGATCCGAGCAGTACTTC. The chain has TRBV27 and TRBJ2-7; D unresolved. Trimming pared 4 bases from V and 6 bases from J, leaving 7 bases between. Germline V gene sequence: CDR1 MNHEY, CDR2 SMNVEV (reference sequence). The CDR3 runs 11 residues.

This clone came up once. CDR3 protein: CASARGNYGYTF. The CDR3 region has the DNA TGTGCCAGCGCCAGGGGCAACTATGGCTACACCTTC. The chain joins TRBV25-1 to TRBJ1-2; D is perhaps TRBD1 (6 bases). The germline gives CDR1 MGHDK, CDR2 SYGVNS. The CDR3 has 12 amino acids. V gave up 8 bases and J gave up 2 bases, with 9 bases separating them.

V is TRBV12-2 and J is TRBJ2-3; TRBD2 is the table's D call, not checked against the DNA. TRBV12-2 is tagged as a pseudogene. This CDR3 region has 12 residues. The CDR3 spells CASRRYADTQYF. In DNA, the CDR3 is TGTGCAAGTCGCCGTTATGCAGATACGCAGTATTTT.

The gene calls are TRBV18 and TRBJ2-1; D call uncertain. From germline, CDR1 is KGHSH and CDR2 LQKENI. V gave up 3 bases and J gave up 4 bases, with 13 bases separating them. The CDR3 has 15 amino acids. CDR3 sequence: CASSPPGKPYNEQFF. CDR3 DNA: TGTGCCAGCTCACCCCCGGGTAAGCCATACAATGAGCAGTTCTTC.

This clone was seen more than once but under ten times. This rearrangement joins TRBV5-6 to TRBJ2-1; TRBD2 matches at 16 bases. The CDR3 runs 18 residues. The ends lost 6 bases at V and 14 bases at J; junction bases unmatched: 20. From germline, CDR1 is SGHDT and CDR2 YYEEEE. DNA for the CDR3: TGTGCCAGCAAGGTCCCCAGGGCCGGGACTAGCGGGAGGGCCGTGGAGTTCTTC. It translates to CASKVPRAGTSGRAVEFF. The full variable domain, completed using reference TRBV5-6 and TRBJ2-1, is DAGVTQSPTHLIKTRGQQVTLRCSPKSGHDTVSWYQQALGQGPQFIFQYYEEEERQRGNFPDRFSGHQFPNYSSELNVNALLLGDSALYLCASKVPRAGTSGRAVEFFGPGTRLTVL.

This chain links TRBV9 with TRBJ1-2; 8 nucleotides align to TRBD1. From germline, CDR1 is SGDLS and CDR2 YYNGEE. This CDR3 contains 13 residues. V lost 2 bases to trimming and J lost 6 bases; unmatched junction nucleotides: 3. The CDR3 region is CASSVEQGDGYTF. The CDR3 DNA reads as TGTGCCAGCAGCGTCGAACAGGGGGATGGCTACACCTTC.

The genes are TRBV7-2 and TRBJ2-7; D remains unclear. V lost 2 bases and J 1 base, leaving 9 bases between the germline ends. Germline V gene lookup returns CDR1 SGHTA and CDR2 FQGNSA. The CDR3 is made up of 14 amino acids. The CDR3 region is CASSLNFKSYEQYF. The DNA for the CDR3 is TGTGCCAGCAGCTTAAACTTCAAATCCTACGAGCAGTACTTC.

The rearrangement links TRBV2 to TRBJ2-7; 9 bases are a match to TRBD1. There are 15 residues in the CDR3. CDR1 and CDR2 (germline): SNHLY, FYNNEI. The V gene end was trimmed by 7 bases and the J gene end by 2 bases; junction bases not matched to a gene: 9. CDR3 loop: CASTADRGSTYEQYF. In DNA, the CDR3 is TGTGCCAGCACCGCAGACAGGGGGTCGACCTACGAGCAGTACTTC.

This sequence joins TRBV7-3 and TRBJ1-6; 7 positions agree with TRBD1. V lost 4 bases and J lost 5; bases outside the gene matches: 5. This CDR3 has 15 residues. CDR1 is SGHTA and CDR2 is FQGTGA in the germline V gene. CDR3 nucleotides: TGTGCCAGCAGCTCGGGGACAGCAAATAATTCACCCCTCCACTTT. Encoded protein: CASSSGTANNSPLHF. The full variable domain, its missing parts supplied by reference TRBV7-3 and TRBJ1-6, is GAGVSQTPSNKVTEKGKYVELRCDPISGHTALYWYRQSLGQGPEFLIYFQGTGAADDSGLPNDRFFAVRPEGSVSTLKIQRTERGDSAVYLCASSSGTANNSPLHFGNGTRLTVT.

This clone was seen a single time. This chain connects TRBV28 to TRBJ2-3, with 11 positions matching TRBD2. CDR1 and CDR2 from the germline V gene are MDHEN and SYDVKM. The CDR3 covers 16 residues. V dropped 5 bases and J dropped 7; count of bases not matched to a gene: 11. CDR3 DNA sequence: TGTGCCAGCAGTACACGTACTAGCGGGAGAGCAAATACGCAGTATTTT. This translates into CASSTRTSGRANTQYF.

This clone was counted once. The chain is built from TRBV5-1 and TRBJ1-2; D call uncertain. Germline V gene lookup returns CDR1 SGHRS and CDR2 YFSETQ. The ends were cut back, 4 bases at V and 2 bases at J, with 15 bases in the middle. The CDR3 extends over 15 amino acids. CDR3 DNA: TGCGCCAGCAGCCGAGGAGATGGGGAGAACTATGGCTACACCTTC. This translates into CASSRGDGENYGYTF.

The V and J genes are TRBV6-5 and TRBJ1-1; 7 bases match TRBD1. V dropped 8 bases and J dropped 3; count of bases not matched to a gene: 6. CDR3 length: 13 amino acids. Germline-derived CDR1 and CDR2 are MNHEY and SVGAGI. CDR3 in DNA: TGTGCCAGCCTAGGGGACAGATACACTGAAGCTTTCTTT. Its translation: CASLGDRYTEAFF.

The chain employs TRBV13 and TRBJ1-2; a weak D match, TRBD1 (5 bases). The CDR3 is made up of 16 amino acids. Germline CDR1 PRHDT, CDR2 FYEKMQ (reference sequence). V lost 6 bases, J lost 0 bases, and 17 bases lay in between. The CDR3 protein is CASRVADRPANYGYTF. The CDR3 DNA follows: TGTGCCAGCAGGGTAGCCGACAGACCAGCTAACTATGGCTACACCTTC.

In its sample, this clone was seen a few times. This chain uses TRBV2 with TRBJ2-1; D gene unclear. The CDR3 covers 13 residues. V lost 5 bases, J lost 6 bases, and 11 bases lay in between. CDR1 is SNHLY, CDR2 FYNNEI, per germline. The CDR3 protein is CASSWRGPNEQFF. CDR3 bases: TGTGCCAGCAGTTGGCGCGGCCCCAATGAGCAGTTCTTC. Full variable domain (outside the CDR3, taken from reference TRBV2 and TRBJ2-1): EPEVTQTPSHQVTQMGQEVILRCVPISNHLYFYWYRQILGQKVEFLVSFYNNEISEKSEIFDDQFSVERPDGSNFTLKIRSTKLEDSAMYFCASSWRGPNEQFFGPGTRLTVL.

This clone was observed a single time. This chain uses TRBV30 with TRBJ2-3; no definite D call. Germline values: CDR1 GTSNPN, CDR2 SVGIG (reference sequence). This CDR3 comprises 11 residues. With 4 bases removed from V and 6 bases from J, the gap between germline ends came to 8 bases. This CDR3 reads CAWTIGDTQYF. The CDR3 nucleotides read TGTGCCTGGACTATCGGTGATACGCAGTATTTT.

The genes are TRBV7-9 and TRBJ2-7; TRBD1 matches at 9 bases. CDR1 and CDR2 from the germline V gene are SEHNR and FQNEAQ (reference sequence). V was pared by 5 bases and J by 3 bases, with 2 bases of the junction left unmatched. CDR3 length: 13 amino acids. CDR3 residues: CASSRDRDYEQYF. The CDR3 DNA sequence: TGTGCCAGCAGCAGGGACAGGGACTACGAGCAGTACTTC.

The V gene is TRBV6-1, the J gene TRBJ1-1; 7 nucleotides align to TRBD1. Per germline, CDR1 MNHNS and CDR2 SASEGT. V trimming: 6 bases; J trimming: 10 bases; junction bases outside the gene matches: 14. This CDR3 has 14 amino acids. The CDR3 DNA is TGTGCCAGCAGCAAGACCAACAGGGGTCAGGGAGCTTTCTTT. Its protein is CASSKTNRGQGAFF.